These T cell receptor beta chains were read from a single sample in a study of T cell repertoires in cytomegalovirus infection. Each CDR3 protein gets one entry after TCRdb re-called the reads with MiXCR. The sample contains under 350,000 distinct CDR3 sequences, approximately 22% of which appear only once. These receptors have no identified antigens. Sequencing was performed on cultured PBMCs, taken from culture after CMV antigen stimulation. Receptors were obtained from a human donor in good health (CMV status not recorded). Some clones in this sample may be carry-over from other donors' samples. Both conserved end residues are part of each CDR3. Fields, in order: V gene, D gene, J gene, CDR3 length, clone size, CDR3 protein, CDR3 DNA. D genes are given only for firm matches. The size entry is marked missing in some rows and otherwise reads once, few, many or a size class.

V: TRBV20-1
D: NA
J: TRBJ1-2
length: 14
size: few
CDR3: CSARRVLGDYGYTF
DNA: TGCAGTGCTAGGAGGGTGCTAGGGGACTATGGCTACACCTTC

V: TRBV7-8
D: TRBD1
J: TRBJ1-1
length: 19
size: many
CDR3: CASSLKARGVAQGQEVPLF
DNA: TGTGCCAGCAGCTTAAAGGCCAGGGGAGTGGCGCAAGGACAGGAAGTCCCGCTCTTT

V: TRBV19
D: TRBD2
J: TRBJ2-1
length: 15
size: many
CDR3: CASSKPGLATHEQFF
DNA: TGTGCCAGTAGTAAACCGGGACTAGCGACGCATGAGCAGTTCTTC

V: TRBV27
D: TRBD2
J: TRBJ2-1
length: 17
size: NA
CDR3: CASSSKTSGDTYNEQFF
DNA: TGTGCCAGCAGTTCCAAGACTAGCGGGGACACCTACAATGAGCAGTTCTTC

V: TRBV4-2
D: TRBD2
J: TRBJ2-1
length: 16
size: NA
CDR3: CASSQGGLAGHNEQFF
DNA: TGTGCCAGCAGCCAAGGTGGACTAGCGGGGCACAATGAGCAGTTCTTC

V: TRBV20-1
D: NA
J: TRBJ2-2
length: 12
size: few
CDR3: CSAFSNTGELFF
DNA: TGCAGTGCCTTTTCGAACACCGGGGAGCTGTTTTTT

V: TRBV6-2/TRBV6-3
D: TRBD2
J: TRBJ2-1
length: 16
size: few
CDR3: CASSRGAAGGSNEQFF
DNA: TGTGCCAGCAGTCGCGGAGCAGCGGGAGGGTCTAATGAGCAGTTCTTC

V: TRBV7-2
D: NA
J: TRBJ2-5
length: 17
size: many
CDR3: CASSISGTYKLQETQYF
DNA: TGTGCCAGCAGCATCTCCGGGACTTACAAACTCCAAGAGACCCAGTACTTC

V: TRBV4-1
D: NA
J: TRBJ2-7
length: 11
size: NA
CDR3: CASSQGLEQYF
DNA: TGCGCCAGCAGCCAAGGGCTAGAGCAGTACTTC

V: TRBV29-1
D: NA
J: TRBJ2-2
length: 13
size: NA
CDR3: CSVGQGWTGELFF
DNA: TGCAGCGTGGGGCAGGGCTGGACCGGGGAGCTGTTTTTT

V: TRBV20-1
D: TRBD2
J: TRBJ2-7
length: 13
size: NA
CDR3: CSASLAGPYEQYF
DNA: TGCAGTGCTAGCCTAGCGGGTCCCTACGAGCAGTACTTC

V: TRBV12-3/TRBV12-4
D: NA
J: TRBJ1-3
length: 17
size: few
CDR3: CASSPMSADYSGNTIYF
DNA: TGTGCCAGCAGCCCGATGTCCGCGGATTACTCTGGAAACACCATATATTTT

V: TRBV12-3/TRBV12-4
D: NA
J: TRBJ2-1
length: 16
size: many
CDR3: CASSLGSVRSYNEQFF
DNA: TGTGCCAGCAGTTTGGGTAGCGTCCGCTCCTACAATGAGCAGTTCTTC

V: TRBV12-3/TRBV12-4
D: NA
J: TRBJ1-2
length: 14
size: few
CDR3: CASSWDEANYGYTF
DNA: TGTGCCAGCAGTTGGGACGAGGCTAACTATGGCTACACCTTC

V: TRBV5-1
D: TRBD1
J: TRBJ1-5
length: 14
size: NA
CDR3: CASSTGQGGQPQHF
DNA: TGCGCCAGCAGCACCGGACAGGGAGGGCAGCCCCAGCATTTT

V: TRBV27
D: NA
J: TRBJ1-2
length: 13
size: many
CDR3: CASSSFNNYGYTF
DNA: TGTGCCAGCAGTTCATTTAACAACTATGGCTACACCTTC

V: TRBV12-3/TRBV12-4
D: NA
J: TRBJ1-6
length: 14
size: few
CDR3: CASRAGQDDSPLHF
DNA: TGTGCCAGCAGAGCTGGGCAGGACGATTCACCCCTCCACTTT

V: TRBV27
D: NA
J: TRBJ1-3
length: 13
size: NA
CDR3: CASSPPGGNTIYF
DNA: TGTGCCAGCAGTCCCCCAGGTGGAAACACCATATATTTT

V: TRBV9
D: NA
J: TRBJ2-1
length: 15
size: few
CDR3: CASSAGTLGNNEQFF
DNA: TGTGCCAGCAGCGCCGGGACCTTAGGTAACAATGAGCAGTTCTTC

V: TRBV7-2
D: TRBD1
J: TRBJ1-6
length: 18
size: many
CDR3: CASSSPGQRRGRGAPLHF
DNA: TGTGCCAGCAGCTCCCCGGGACAGCGACGGGGGAGGGGGGCACCCCTCCACTTT

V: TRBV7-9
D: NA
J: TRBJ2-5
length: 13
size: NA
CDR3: CASRSSGAETQYF
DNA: TGTGCCAGCAGGTCATCTGGTGCTGAGACCCAGTACTTC

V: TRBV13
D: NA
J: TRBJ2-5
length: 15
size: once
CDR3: CASSGMTGVGEIQYF
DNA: TGTGCCAGCAGCGGCATGACGGGAGTAGGAGAGATCCAGTACTTC

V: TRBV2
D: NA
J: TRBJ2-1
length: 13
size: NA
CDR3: CASKGFSYNEQFF
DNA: TGTGCCAGCAAAGGGTTTTCCTACAATGAGCAGTTCTTC

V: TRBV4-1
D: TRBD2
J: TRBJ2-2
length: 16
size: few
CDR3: CASSQGPGLEGGELFF
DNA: TGCGCCAGCAGCCAGGGCCCGGGACTAGAAGGCGGGGAGCTGTTTTTT

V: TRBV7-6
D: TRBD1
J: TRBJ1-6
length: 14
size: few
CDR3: CASSTRQGWEPLHF
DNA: TGTGCCAGCAGCACCCGACAGGGGTGGGAACCCCTCCACTTT

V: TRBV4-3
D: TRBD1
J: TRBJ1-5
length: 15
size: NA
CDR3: CASSLRTGVGEPQHF
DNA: TGCGCCAGCAGCCTTCGGACAGGGGTTGGTGAGCCCCAGCATTTT

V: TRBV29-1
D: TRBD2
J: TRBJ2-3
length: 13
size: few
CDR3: CSVASGRSDTQYF
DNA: TGCAGCGTTGCTAGCGGGAGGTCAGATACGCAGTATTTT

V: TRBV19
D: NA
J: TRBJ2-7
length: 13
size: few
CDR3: CASSPLGAHEQYF
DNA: TGTGCCAGTAGTCCTTTGGGGGCACACGAGCAGTACTTC

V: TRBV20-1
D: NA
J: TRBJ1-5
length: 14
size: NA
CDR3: CSADTGFSNQPQHF
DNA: TGCAGTGCCGATACAGGGTTTAGCAATCAGCCCCAGCATTTT

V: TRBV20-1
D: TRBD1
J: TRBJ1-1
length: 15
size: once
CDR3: CSATDRGLLNTEAFF
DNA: TGCAGTGCTACTGACAGGGGACTATTGAACACTGAAGCTTTCTTT

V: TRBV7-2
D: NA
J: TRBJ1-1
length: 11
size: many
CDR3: CASSLRWGAFF
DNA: TGTGCCAGCAGCTTAAGGTGGGGAGCTTTCTTT

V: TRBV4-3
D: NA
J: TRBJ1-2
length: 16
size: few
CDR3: CASSQDSTPANYGYTF
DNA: TGCGCCAGCAGCCAGGATTCGACACCTGCTAACTATGGCTACACCTTC

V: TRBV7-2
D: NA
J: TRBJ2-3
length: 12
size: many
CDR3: CASSLAGTAQYF
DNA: TGTGCCAGCAGCTTAGCCGGGACTGCACAGTATTTT

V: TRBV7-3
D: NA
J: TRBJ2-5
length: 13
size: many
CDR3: CASSPDNQETQYF
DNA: TGTGCCAGCAGCCCGGACAATCAAGAGACCCAGTACTTC

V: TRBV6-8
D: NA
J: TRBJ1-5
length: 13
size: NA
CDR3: CASSYQGNQPQHF
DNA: TGTGCCAGCAGTTACCAGGGAAATCAGCCCCAGCATTTT

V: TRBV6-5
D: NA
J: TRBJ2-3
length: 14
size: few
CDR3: CASSYGSGEITQYF
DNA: TGTGCCAGCAGTTACGGGTCTGGAGAGATCACGCAGTATTTT

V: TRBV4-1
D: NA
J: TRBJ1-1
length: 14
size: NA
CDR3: CASSQEGENTEAFF
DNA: TGCGCCAGCAGCCAAGAAGGAGAGAACACTGAAGCTTTCTTT

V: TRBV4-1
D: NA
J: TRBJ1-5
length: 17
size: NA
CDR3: CASSHTPLDSSNQPQHF
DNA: TGCGCCAGCAGCCACACCCCCCTCGACAGTAGCAATCAGCCCCAGCATTTT

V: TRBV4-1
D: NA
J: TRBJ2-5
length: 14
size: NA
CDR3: CASSQGWGQETQYF
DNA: TGCGCCAGCAGCCAAGGCTGGGGGCAAGAGACCCAGTACTTC

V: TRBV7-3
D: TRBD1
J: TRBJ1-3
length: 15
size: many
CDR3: CASSSTGDSGNTIYF
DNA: TGTGCCAGCAGCTCAACAGGGGACTCTGGAAACACCATATATTTT

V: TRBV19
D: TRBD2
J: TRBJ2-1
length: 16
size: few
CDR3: CASSIVPSGRVNEQFF
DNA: TGTGCCAGTAGTATAGTGCCTAGCGGGAGGGTCAATGAGCAGTTCTTC

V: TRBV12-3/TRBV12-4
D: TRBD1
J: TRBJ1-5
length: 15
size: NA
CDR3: CASRARTGNNQPQHF
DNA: TGTGCCAGCAGGGCCAGGACAGGGAACAATCAGCCCCAGCATTTT